One and the same sample provided the 20 T cell receptor beta chains below, sequenced in a study of T cell responses to AZD1222 COVID-19 vaccine. Using immunoSEQ multiplex PCR, the repertoire was profiled, and TCRdb retains in-frame clones only, with some absent. The table includes roughly 180,000 clones, approximately 90% detected once. Sequenced here: peripheral blood, sampled 28 days after the second AZD1222 dose. These receptors came from an adult who received the AZD1222 COVID-19 vaccine.

This clone showed up just once. The chain has TRBV18 and TRBJ1-1; 10 bases fit TRBD1. The CDR3 is made up of 16 amino acids. V lost 5 bases to trimming and J lost 0 bases; unmatched junction nucleotides: 6. The germline CDR1 and CDR2 sequences are KGHSH and LQKENI. For the CDR3, the DNA is TGTGCCAGCTCAGAGAAGACAGGGGGCCTGAACACTGAAGCTTTCTTT. It specifies CASSEKTGGLNTEAFF. Combining the CDR3 with reference TRBV18 and TRBJ1-1 gives the whole variable domain NAGVMQNPRHLVRRRGQEARLRCSPMKGHSHVYWYRQLPEEGLKFMVYLQKENIIDESGMPKERFSAEFPKEGPSILRIQQVVRGDSAAYFCASSEKTGGLNTEAFFGQGTRLTVV.

The rearrangement links TRBV12-1 to TRBJ2-1; whether TRBD2, the table's D call, matches the DNA was not checked. TRBV12-1 is annotated as a pseudogene. The CDR3 has 18 residues. CDR3 sequence (DNA): TGTGCCAGCAGCTCATTCGGGTCAGCGGGACCGCTCATAGATGAGCAGTTCTTC. This gives the protein CASSSFGSAGPLIDEQFF.

The rearrangement joins TRBV28 to TRBJ2-1; 7 nucleotides align to TRBD2. CDR3 length: 17 amino acids. V gave up 4 bases and J gave up 5 bases; unmatched junction bases: 14. CDR1 and CDR2 (germline): MDHEN, SYDVKM. The CDR3 sequence is CASSSVRLAETNNEQFF. CDR3 in DNA: TGTGCCAGCAGTTCGGTACGGCTAGCGGAGACCAACAATGAGCAGTTCTTC.

The chain links TRBV30 to TRBJ2-1; the D is unclear. The V end was cut by 0 bases, the J end by 3 bases, with 9 bases between. Per the germline V gene, CDR1 is GTSNPN and CDR2 is SVGIG (reference sequence). This CDR3 spans 14 amino acids. CDR3 nucleotides: TGTGCCTGGAGTGTACAACACAGCTACAATGAGCAGTTCTTC. It specifies CAWSVQHSYNEQFF.

This clone occurred once. The genes are TRBV18 and TRBJ1-6; possibly TRBD1 for D (6 bases). Germline V gene lookup returns CDR1 KGHSH and CDR2 LQKENI. The CDR3 is 17 amino acids. Trimming removed 6 bases at V and 10 bases at J, with 25 bases between. The CDR3 reads CASSPRGSAGLGSPLHF. The CDR3 region has the DNA TGTGCCAGCTCGCCAAGGGGGTCGGCGGGTCTTGGGTCACCCCTCCACTTT.

The J gene is TRBJ1-5, the V gene TRBV5-1; D is possibly TRBD1 (6 bases). The germline V gene has CDR1 SGHRS and CDR2 YFSETQ. The CDR3 contains 15 residues. V lost 4 bases, J lost 0 bases, and 11 bases lay in between. The CDR3 region is CASSPGQYSNQPQHF. The CDR3 region has the DNA TGCGCCAGCAGCCCCGGACAGTATAGCAATCAGCCCCAGCATTTT.

The rearrangement joins TRBV6-1 to TRBJ1-5; 12 bases align to TRBD1. V shed 3 bases, J shed 1 base, and the junction held 13 bases outside the gene matches. Germline lookup yields CDR1 MNHNS and CDR2 SASEGT. The CDR3 totals 20 residues. DNA for the CDR3: TGTGCCAGCAGTGAGAGGTTTTGGGACAGGGGGCTCTCAAGCAATCAGCCCCAGCATTTT. It is translated as CASSERFWDRGLSSNQPQHF.

V is TRBV10-3 and J is TRBJ2-7, with D possibly matching TRBD1 (6 bases). The V end lost 7 bases, the J end lost 1 base, and 14 bases lay between the germline ends. The germline V gene encodes CDR1 ENHRY and CDR2 SYGVKD. This CDR3 is built from 14 residues. The CDR3 DNA is TGTGCCATCAATGTCCGGGACAATTCCTACGAGCAGTACTTC. This gives the protein CAINVRDNSYEQYF.

This chain uses TRBV28 with TRBJ1-2; D is ambiguous. V lost 5 bases and J 6 bases, leaving 7 bases between the germline ends. Germline values: CDR1 MDHEN, CDR2 SYDVKM. This CDR3 region has 11 residues. The CDR3 is CASSLWDGYTF. CDR3 nucleotide sequence: TGTGCCAGCAGTCTTTGGGATGGCTACACCTTC.

This chain connects TRBV28 to TRBJ2-5; 7 positions agree with TRBD2. Germline V gene sequence: CDR1 MDHEN, CDR2 SYDVKM. The CDR3 is 12 residues long. J gave up 5 bases and V 8 bases, and 5 bases lay outside the gene matches. The CDR3 DNA reads TGTGCCAGCGGCGGGAGTAGGGAGACCCAGTACTTC. It translates to CASGGSRETQYF. Full variable domain (outside the CDR3, taken from reference TRBV28 and TRBJ2-5): DVKVTQSSRYLVKRTGEKVFLECVQDMDHENMFWYRQDPGLGLRLIYFSYDVKMKEKGDIPEGYSVSREKKERFSLILESASTNQTSMYLCASGGSRETQYFGPGTRLLVL.

This chain joins TRBV3-1 (or the pseudogene TRBV3-2) and TRBJ2-5; D possibly uses TRBD1 or TRBD2 (5 bases each). This CDR3 comprises 12 residues. Trimming cost V 4 bases and J 2 bases, with 5 bases left between them. The germline V gene has CDR1 LGHDT and CDR2 YNNKEL (reference sequence). Written as DNA, the CDR3 is TGTGCCAGCAGCCGGGGGCAAGAGACCCAGTACTTC. It is translated as CASSRGQETQYF.

The rearrangement links TRBV6-4 to TRBJ2-1; the match to TRBD2 covers 11 bases. V lost 6 bases to trimming and J lost 1 base; unmatched junction nucleotides: 11. Germline-derived CDR1 and CDR2 are MRHNA and SNTAGT. The CDR3 is 18 residues long. CDR3 residues: CASSPLAGESGSYNEQFF. The CDR3 DNA reads TGTGCCAGCAGCCCACTAGCGGGAGAATCAGGGTCCTACAATGAGCAGTTCTTC.

This chain uses TRBV10-1 with TRBJ2-7; D perhaps matches TRBD2 (6 bases). Germline V gene lookup returns CDR1 WNHNN and CDR2 SYGVQD (reference sequence). The V end lost 4 bases, the J end lost 0 bases, and 10 bases lay between the germline ends. The CDR3 contains 14 residues. This chain's CDR3 is CASSGGSGSYEQYF. The DNA for the CDR3 is TGCGCCAGCAGTGGGGGTAGCGGCTCCTACGAGCAGTACTTC.

The CDR3 bases are TGTGCCAGCAGCTACGGGACTAGCGGAAACTACGAGCAGTACTTC. Encoded protein: CASSYGTSGNYEQYF. The chain combines TRBV7-8 with TRBJ2-7, with TRBD2 matching 11 bases. The trim removed 4 bases at V and 3 bases at J, leaving 5 bases unmatched. Germline V lookup: CDR1 SGHVS, CDR2 FQNEAQ. This CDR3 is 15 amino acids long.

This chain joins TRBV28 and TRBJ1-5; 8 bases map to TRBD1. The CDR3 is made up of 14 amino acids. The V gene's germline CDR1 is MDHEN and CDR2 SYDVKM. V was clipped by 6 bases and J by 6 bases; unmatched bases: 7. The CDR3 sequence is CASSPGGAVQPQHF. CDR3 nucleotide sequence: TGTGCCAGCAGCCCAGGGGGCGCGGTTCAGCCCCAGCATTTT.

J is TRBJ1-1 and V is TRBV19; D is unclear. Germline V lookup: CDR1 LNHDA, CDR2 SQIVND (reference sequence). The CDR3 runs 15 residues. V shed 6 bases and J shed 0 bases, with 14 bases lying between them. CDR3 loop: CASRRRPNMNTEAFF. The CDR3 DNA reads TGTGCCAGTAGACGTAGACCGAACATGAACACTGAAGCTTTCTTT.

This chain links TRBV7-9 with TRBJ2-2; weak D call: TRBD2 (6 bases). The CDR3 extends over 13 amino acids. From germline, CDR1 is SEHNR and CDR2 FQNEAQ (reference sequence). Trimming removed 8 bases from V and 6 bases from J, with 13 bases in between. CDR3 loop: CASAGREPGELFF. Written as DNA, the CDR3 is TGTGCCAGCGCTGGTCGGGAGCCCGGGGAGCTGTTTTTT.

The V and J genes are TRBV4-2 and TRBJ1-6; D remains ambiguous. Germline assignment: CDR1 LGHNA and CDR2 YNFKEQ. Trimming pared 0 bases from V and 0 bases from J, leaving 15 bases between. This CDR3 has 19 residues. CDR3 loop: CASSQDGPAESSYNSPLHF. DNA for the CDR3: TGTGCCAGCAGCCAAGATGGGCCCGCGGAGAGCTCCTATAATTCACCCCTCCACTTT.

This clone was found once. The genes are TRBV11-2 and TRBJ2-1; 12 bases align to TRBD2. The CDR3 consists of 15 residues. J was trimmed by 9 bases and V by 5 bases; bases with no gene match: 8. Germline assignment: CDR1 SGHAT and CDR2 FQNNGV. The CDR3 DNA follows: TGTGCCAGCAGCCCCAGACTAGCGGGAGTATCTGAGCAGTTCTTC. It specifies CASSPRLAGVSEQFF.

This clone was recorded only once. This chain connects TRBV7-3 to TRBJ2-1; D not resolved. This CDR3 is 13 amino acids long. V lost 2 bases and J 6 bases, leaving 8 bases between the germline ends. Germline assignment: CDR1 SGHTA and CDR2 FQGTGA. The CDR3 here is CASSLARGNEQFF. The DNA for the CDR3 is TGTGCCAGCAGCTTAGCTAGAGGCAATGAGCAGTTCTTC.